The entry below gives a single T cell receptor beta chain sequence along with its context. No antigen is known for it. This entry is derived from a study of T cells in Graves' hyperthyroidism and ophthalmopathy. Study outcomes and limitations: Model predictions of ophthalmopathy came a median around 6.5 months before onset. Using 13 V-J features, a model discriminated ophthalmopathy from stable hyperthyroidism. Blood also contained most expanded thyroid clonotypes above 0.001.

Thyroid ultrasound, orbital computed tomography, clinical symptoms, and serum thyroxine and TRAb underpinned diagnoses. CDR1 and CDR2 from the germline V gene are DFQATT and SNEGSKA (reference sequence). V lost 2 bases, J lost 3 bases, and 17 bases lay in between. The CDR3 length is 15 residues. The TCR beta CDR3 regions underwent amplification using RNA transcripts as the source. Carried out on the TCR CDR3, a first-round RT-PCR used the HTBI primer set. TCRdb ran MiXCR on the multiplex PCR reads and lists one entry per CDR3 protein. The sample consists of more than 500,000 distinct CDR3 sequences, 35% to 50% of them appearing once.

The clonotype comes from an adult woman with Graves' disease, either hyperthyroidism or ophthalmopathy (not recorded which). The sample was peripheral blood or thyroid tissue (not recorded which). The chain links TRBV20-1 to TRBJ2-7; D possibly matches TRBD1 or TRBD2 (5 bases each). For the CDR3, the DNA is TGCAGTGCTAGACCCCGGGGCCGAGGGGACTACGAGCAGTACTTC. This gives the protein CSARPRGRGDYEQYF.